The 14 T cell receptor beta chains reported below all come from one sample, sequenced in a study of vaccination and CD4 T cells after COVID-19. The sample's treatment: roughly 10-day PBMC culture with coronavirus spike peptide pools or control peptides (ViraFEST assay). Samples of CD4+ T cells were obtained from the unexposed donor before the COVID-19 pandemic (2011-2018). Cultured CD4+ T-cell DNA underwent Oncomine TCR Beta short-read sequencing. It was from cultured CD4+ T cells that genomic DNA was extracted. Each CDR3 protein gets one entry after TCRdb re-called the PCR reads with MiXCR. Of approximately 9,000 distinct CDR3 sequences in the sample, roughly 40% were seen once. These receptors have no identified antigens. Input material: CD4+ T cells from blood, cultured in vitro. Receptors were obtained from a human donor in good health.

This clonotype was seen only a few times. The chain links TRBV10-3 to TRBJ2-7; 9 bases fit TRBD1. The V gene's germline CDR1 is ENHRY and CDR2 SYGVKD. V lost 4 bases to trimming and J lost 0 bases; unmatched junction nucleotides: 4. The CDR3 is 15 amino acids. DNA for the CDR3: TGTGCCATCAGTGGGGGACAGGGCGTCTCCTACGAGCAGTACTTC. It codes for CAISGGQGVSYEQYF.

In its sample, this clonotype is medium-sized (0.01 to 0.1%). The V call is TRBV7-2, the J call TRBJ1-2, with 10 bases fitting TRBD1. V lost 4 bases and J lost 4; bases outside the gene matches: 3. Germline V CDR1 and CDR2: SGHTA, FQGNSA. This CDR3 has 14 residues. As DNA, the CDR3 is TGTGCCAGCAGCTCGGGACAGGGGACCTATGGCTACACCTTC. Encoded protein: CASSSGQGTYGYTF.

This clonotype was seen only a few times. Compared with germline, one end of the junction differs, possibly owing to a read error. The chain has TRBV6-1 and TRBJ1-5; a weak D match, TRBD1 (5 bases). Germline V gene sequence: CDR1 MNHNS, CDR2 SASEGT. This CDR3 is 13 amino acids long. CDR3 DNA sequence: TGTGCCAGCACTGAAGCAGGGTTTCAGCCCCAGCATTTT. Amino acids: CASTEAGFQPQHF.

The rearrangement joins TRBV29-1 to TRBJ2-1; the D gene is possibly TRBD2 (6 bases). CDR3 length equals 14 residues. V was clipped by 4 bases and J by 0 bases, with 10 bases between them. Germline CDR1 and CDR2: SQVTM and ANQGSEA. Here the CDR3 DNA reads TGCAGCGTTGTTGGCGGGATCTCCTACAATGAGCAGTTCTTC. It codes for CSVVGGISYNEQFF.

This clonotype showed up just a few times. V is TRBV7-9 and J is TRBJ1-2; no clear D gene. The V gene lost 1 base and the J gene lost 4 bases, with 16 bases spanning the gap. CDR3 length: 16 residues. Germline V gene sequence: CDR1 SEHNR, CDR2 FQNEAQ (reference sequence). Here the CDR3 reads CASSLGVDQRGYGYTF. The DNA for the CDR3 is TGTGCCAGCAGCTTAGGAGTAGATCAGCGAGGCTATGGCTACACCTTC. Together with reference TRBV7-9 and TRBJ1-2, the CDR3 gives the full variable domain: DTGVSQNPRHKITKRGQNVTFRCDPISEHNRLYWYRQTLGQGPEFLTYFQNEAQLEKSRLLSDRFSAERPKGSFSTLEIQRTEQGDSAMYLCASSLGVDQRGYGYTFGSGTRLTVV.

This clonotype was counted only a few times. J is TRBJ2-2 and V is TRBV19, with D unclear. The CDR3 length is 16 residues. Germline CDR1 LNHDA, CDR2 SQIVND (reference sequence). The V gene lost 0 bases and the J gene lost 5 bases, with 13 bases spanning the gap. In DNA, the CDR3 is TGTGCCAGTAGTATAGAACCCCTGAGACTGACCGGGGAGCTGTTTTTT. Translated: CASSIEPLRLTGELFF.

The chain employs TRBV6-2 or TRBV6-3 and TRBJ2-1, with 11 positions matching TRBD2. Per the germline V gene, CDR1 is MNHEY and CDR2 is SVGEGT. This CDR3 is 16 amino acids long. J gave up 8 bases and V 5 bases, and 11 bases lay outside the gene matches. The CDR3 region has the DNA TGTGCCAGCAGTGCCCGCCCTAGCGGGAGGCAGGATGAGCAGTTCTTC. Protein product: CASSARPSGRQDEQFF.

This clonotype is medium-sized in the sample. This sequence joins TRBV7-9 and TRBJ2-7; D possibly corresponds to TRBD2 (6 bases). With 3 bases removed from V and 3 bases from J, the gap between germline ends came to 12 bases. Germline V gene sequence: CDR1 SEHNR, CDR2 FQNEAQ (reference sequence). The CDR3 consists of 14 residues. The CDR3 here is CASSFGRDVYEQYF. The CDR3, as DNA: TGTGCCAGCAGCTTCGGGCGGGATGTCTACGAGCAGTACTTC.

The V and J genes are TRBV4-2 and TRBJ2-7; D is unresolved. CDR1 is LGHNA, CDR2 YNFKEQ, per germline. V was shortened by 2 bases and J by 3 bases, with 17 bases between the two germline ends. The CDR3 loop spans 16 amino acids. The CDR3 nucleotides read TGTGCCAGCAGCCAAATCCCTGGCGAGCCCATCTACGAGCAGTACTTC. Protein: CASSQIPGEPIYEQYF.

This rearrangement joins TRBV7-2 to TRBJ1-2, with TRBD1 matching 9 bases. Germline V CDR1 and CDR2: SGHTA, FQGNSA. CDR3 size: 13 residues. Germline trimming cut 5 bases from V and 8 bases from J; bases unmatched to any gene: 6. The CDR3 reads CASSQTGGIGYTF. CDR3 in DNA: TGTGCCAGCAGCCAAACAGGGGGCATAGGCTACACCTTC.

The sample holds a few counts of this clonotype. The chain couples TRBV6-1 to TRBJ1-6; 7 bases line up with TRBD1. The V gene end was trimmed by 6 bases and the J gene end by 10 bases; junction bases not matched to a gene: 6. From germline, CDR1 is MNHNS and CDR2 SASEGT. CDR3 size: 13 residues. The CDR3 loop reads CASSRDRASPLHF. DNA for the CDR3: TGTGCCAGCAGCCGAGACAGGGCCTCACCCCTCCACTTT.

The chain joins TRBV7-9 to TRBJ1-2; possible D gene TRBD1, 6 bases. Germline V CDR1 and CDR2: SEHNR, FQNEAQ (reference sequence). The CDR3 totals 13 residues. V shed 3 bases and J shed 5 bases, with 10 bases lying between them. DNA of the CDR3: TGTGCCAGCAGCTTGGACGGACAGTATGGCTACACCTTC. Its translation is CASSLDGQYGYTF.

In its sample, this clonotype was seen a few times. The J gene is TRBJ2-3, the V gene TRBV20-1, with a weak D call TRBD2 (5 bases). In germline, CDR1 is DFQATT, CDR2 SNEGSKA (reference sequence). The V gene lost 3 bases and the J gene lost 2 bases, with 24 bases spanning the gap. The CDR3 loop spans 18 amino acids. The CDR3 DNA reads TGCAGTGCTAGCGTCCCTTCCCGCGGAGGATTCCTCACAGATACGCAGTATTTT. Encoded protein: CSASVPSRGGFLTDTQYF.

The chain is built from TRBV27 and TRBJ2-2; 16 nucleotides line up with TRBD2. The CDR3 extends over 17 amino acids. Germline loops: CDR1 MNHEY, CDR2 SMNVEV (reference sequence). V trimming: 6 bases; J trimming: 4 bases; junction bases outside the gene matches: 5. CDR3 coding DNA: TGTGCCAGCAGGCGGGGACTAGCGGGAGGGGTCACCGGGGAGCTGTTTTTT. Its protein product is CASRRGLAGGVTGELFF.